This T cell receptor (beta chain) comes out of a study of T cell responses to AZD1222 COVID-19 vaccine. Concerning this clone: What it binds is unknown.

V trimming: 6 bases; J trimming: 0 bases; junction bases outside the gene matches: 5. The length of the CDR3 is 15 residues. The germline V gene encodes CDR1 LNHDA and CDR2 SQIVND (reference sequence). Overall study results and limits: Nearly half of spike-specific TCRs reportedly target variant regions that are unmutated in the B.1.351 and B.1.1.7 variants.

Sequencing was performed with immunoSEQ multiplex PCR; in TCRdb, only in-frame clones are kept and a portion is missing. Of more than 95,000 clones detected, roughly 91% appear once; the ten largest clones hold around 45%. Here the sequenced sample was peripheral blood, taken on day 0 of AZD1222 vaccination. This chain uses TRBV19 with TRBJ1-5; 7 bases align to TRBD1. The TCR was taken from an adult in good health. The chain's CDR3 is CASRVGQNSNQPQHF. The DNA of the CDR3 is TGTGCCAGTAGAGTGGGACAGAATAGCAATCAGCCCCAGCATTTT.